This is a list of T cell receptor beta chains from one sample in a study of blood T cell repertoires in COVID-19. Sequencing used immunoSEQ multiplex PCR; TCRdb keeps in-frame clones, though not all of them. The sample records about 180,000 clones, about 87% being singletons. The sample taken for sequencing was peripheral blood. The receptor source for this set is a woman in her forties or fifties with acute or convalescent COVID-19. Both conserved end residues are part of each CDR3. Not all rows give a size; the values are once, few, many and, for expanded clones, a class.

cdr3_aa	v_call	j_call	clone_size
CAWGTGTGELFF	TRBV30	TRBJ2-2	-
CASSEAQSTDTQYF	TRBV9	TRBJ2-3	-
CAWSRGGAHNEQFF	TRBV30	TRBJ2-1	-
CATSDLGVPGANVLTF	TRBV24-1	TRBJ2-6	once
CASSYGTSTQFF	TRBV12-3/TRBV12-4	TRBJ2-1	-
CASSVATSGALYEQYF	TRBV9	TRBJ2-7	-
CAWSAPGQARNSPLHF	TRBV30	TRBJ1-6	-
CAISESTDSNQPQHF	TRBV10-3	TRBJ1-5	-
CASKTGWVTGELFF	TRBV27	TRBJ2-2	-
CATSDFQGRGYTF	TRBV24-1	TRBJ1-2	-
CASSQDATRLAGKNIQYF	TRBV3-1/TRBV3-2	TRBJ2-4	once
CASSESSAEQYF	TRBV18	TRBJ2-7	-
CASSPGQFDTQYF	TRBV9	TRBJ2-3	-
CASSPPYFSGNTIYF	TRBV18	TRBJ1-3	-
CASSGQGYTEAFF	TRBV6-2/TRBV6-3	TRBJ1-1	-
CASSLASTLQLFF	TRBV5-1	TRBJ1-4	few
CASSIVRAGDTEAFF	TRBV19	TRBJ1-1	-
CASSTGTGDYGYTF	TRBV19	TRBJ1-2	few
CASSYSFLGGTEAFF	TRBV6-5	TRBJ1-1	-
CASSQDIIGGGAKNIQYF	TRBV4-3	TRBJ2-4	-
CASSPTGGHGQPQHF	TRBV3-1/TRBV3-2	TRBJ1-5	-
CASIGSSGRTDSSDEQFF	TRBV5-5	TRBJ2-1	-
CAIRQGGGDTEAFF	TRBV10-3	TRBJ1-1	-
CATSDFRGEQFF	TRBV24-1	TRBJ2-1	-
CAWSVGLAGVTGELFF	TRBV30	TRBJ2-2	-
CASSPRTSGYNEQFF	TRBV7-3	TRBJ2-1	-
CAWSSGNTIYF	TRBV30	TRBJ1-3	few
CARAGGTENNYGYTF	TRBV2	TRBJ1-2	-
CASQTGGDEKLFF	TRBV18	TRBJ1-4	-